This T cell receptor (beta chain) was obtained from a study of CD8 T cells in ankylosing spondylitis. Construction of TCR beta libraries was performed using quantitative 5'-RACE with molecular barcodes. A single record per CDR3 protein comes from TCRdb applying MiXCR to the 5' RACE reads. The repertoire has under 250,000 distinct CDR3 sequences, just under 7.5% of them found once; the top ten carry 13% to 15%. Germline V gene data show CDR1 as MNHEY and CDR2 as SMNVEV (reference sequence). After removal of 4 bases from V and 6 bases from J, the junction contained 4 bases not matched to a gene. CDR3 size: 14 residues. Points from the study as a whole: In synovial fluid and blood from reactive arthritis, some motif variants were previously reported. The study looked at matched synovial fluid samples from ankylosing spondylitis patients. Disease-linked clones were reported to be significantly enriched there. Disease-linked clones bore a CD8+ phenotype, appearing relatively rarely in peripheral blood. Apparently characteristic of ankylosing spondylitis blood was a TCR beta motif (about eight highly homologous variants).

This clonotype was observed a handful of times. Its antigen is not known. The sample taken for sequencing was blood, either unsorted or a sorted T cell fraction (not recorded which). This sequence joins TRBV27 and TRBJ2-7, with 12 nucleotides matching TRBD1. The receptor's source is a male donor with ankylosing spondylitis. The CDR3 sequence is CASSWDRGRAEQYF. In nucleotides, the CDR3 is TGTGCCAGCAGTTGGGACAGGGGGCGAGCCGAGCAGTACTTC.